This T cell receptor beta chain was profiled in a study of shared clonotypes between healthy human individuals. General study findings and limits: Exclusively blood specimens were collected; tissue repertoires likely differ.

Trimming took off 1 base at V and 4 bases at J, with 10 bases between the two ends. Germline lookup yields CDR1 SGHAT and CDR2 FQNNGV. The CDR3 has 15 residues. Method: immunoSEQ multiplex PCR; TCRdb's copy keeps in-frame clones and lacks some. Of under 1,100,000 clones listed, about 74% are singletons. This clone was recorded only once. The antigen remains undetermined. The source material was memory CD4+ T cells sorted from blood. Documented subset: CD45RA-negative fraction. This TCR was sampled from a man aged 18 to 29 in good health. The J gene is TRBJ2-2, the V gene TRBV11-2; D not certain. CDR3 protein: CASSLGYTATGELFF. For the CDR3, the DNA is TGTGCCAGCAGCTTAGGGTATACCGCCACCGGGGAGCTGTTTTTT.